The 15 T cell receptor beta chains below come from one sample, sequenced in a study of blood T cell repertoires in COVID-19. The method was immunoSEQ multiplex PCR; TCRdb's version includes in-frame clones alone and lacks a portion of them. The data show 200,000 to 250,000 clones, 75% to 85% seen once. Sequenced sample: peripheral blood. The receptors were gathered from a woman in her twenties or thirties with COVID-19, enrolled during active disease.

This chain uses TRBV7-9 with TRBJ2-1; 8 nucleotides agree with TRBD2. The germline V gene has CDR1 SEHNR and CDR2 FQNEAQ (reference sequence). V was clipped by 2 bases and J by 1 base; unmatched bases: 4. CDR3 length: 16 amino acids. Written as DNA, the CDR3 is TGTGCCAGCAGCTTACTAGCGGGTCTGTCCTACAATGAGCAGTTCTTC. It codes for CASSLLAGLSYNEQFF.

The chain has TRBV30 and TRBJ1-1, with D unresolved. Germline-derived CDR1 and CDR2 are GTSNPN and SVGIG (reference sequence). The CDR3 contains 14 residues. The ends were cut back, 2 bases at V and 0 bases at J, with 10 bases in the middle. In DNA form, the CDR3 reads TGTGCCTGGAGTCGCAGTACCCTGAACACTGAAGCTTTCTTT. Its protein product is CAWSRSTLNTEAFF.

V and J are TRBV20-1 and TRBJ2-7; a weak D match, TRBD2 (5 bases). This CDR3 spans 11 amino acids. The V end lost 4 bases, the J end lost 4 bases, and 8 bases lay between the germline ends. Germline-derived CDR1 and CDR2 are DFQATT and SNEGSKA (reference sequence). CDR3 in amino acids: CSATRGYEQYF. The CDR3 coding sequence is TGCAGTGCTACGCGCGGGTACGAGCAGTACTTC.

The chain links TRBV19 to TRBJ2-5; 9 bases align to TRBD1. V shed 6 bases, J shed 8 bases, and the junction held 16 bases outside the gene matches. The CDR3 is made up of 16 amino acids. In germline, CDR1 is LNHDA, CDR2 SQIVND (reference sequence). The CDR3 region is CASRASGTGLRGTQYF. DNA for the CDR3: TGTGCCAGTAGAGCATCCGGGACAGGGCTAAGGGGAACCCAGTACTTC.

J is TRBJ2-6 and V is TRBV4-3; TRBD2 agrees at 7 bases. J was trimmed by 1 base and V by 2 bases; bases with no gene match: 11. CDR1 LGHNA and CDR2 YSLEER come from the germline V gene. The CDR3 has 19 residues. CDR3 in DNA: TGCGCCAGCAGCCAAAAGGTCTTTGGCGGGAGTTCTGGGGCCAACGTCCTGACTTTC. This gives the protein CASSQKVFGGSSGANVLTF.

The CDR3 spells CASSMASGSYNEQFF. The CDR3 region has the DNA TGTGCCAGTAGCATGGCTAGCGGCTCCTACAATGAGCAGTTCTTC. The chain combines TRBV19 with TRBJ2-1; 7 bases fit TRBD2. The CDR3 is made up of 15 amino acids. Germline V CDR1 and CDR2: LNHDA, SQIVND (reference sequence). V was pared by 6 bases and J by 0 bases, with 5 bases of the junction left unmatched. Based on the CDR3 plus reference TRBV19 and TRBJ2-1, the full variable domain is DGGITQSPKYLFRKEGQNVTLSCEQNLNHDAMYWYRQDPGQGLRLIYYSQIVNDFQKGDIAEGYSVSREKKESFPLTVTSAQKNPTAFYLCASSMASGSYNEQFFGPGTRLTVL.

V gene TRBV7-2 combines with J gene TRBJ1-1; no reliable D call. Germline CDR1 and CDR2: SGHTA and FQGNSA. The CDR3 is made up of 15 amino acids. V lost 2 bases and J lost 4, with 14 bases in between. The CDR3 nucleotides are TGTGCCAGCAGCTTATATTGGGAGTCAGTCACTGAAGCTTTCTTT. Translated, it gives CASSLYWESVTEAFF. Full variable domain (missing parts from reference TRBV7-2 and TRBJ1-1): GAGVSQSPSNKVTEKGKDVELRCDPISGHTALYWYRQSLGQGLEFLIYFQGNSAPDKSGLPSDRFSAERTGGSVSTLTIQRTQQEDSAVYLCASSLYWESVTEAFFGQGTRLTVV.

The chain uses TRBV19 and TRBJ2-1; 12 bases align to TRBD2. The CDR3 sequence is 15 residues long. V was pared by 3 bases and J by 8 bases, with 5 bases of the junction left unmatched. Looked up from germline, CDR1 is LNHDA and CDR2 is SQIVND (reference sequence). The DNA for the CDR3 is TGTGCCAGTAGTATCCGGACTAGCGGGAAAGATGAGCAGTTCTTC. Amino acids: CASSIRTSGKDEQFF. Together with reference TRBV19 and TRBJ2-1, the CDR3 gives the full variable domain: DGGITQSPKYLFRKEGQNVTLSCEQNLNHDAMYWYRQDPGQGLRLIYYSQIVNDFQKGDIAEGYSVSREKKESFPLTVTSAQKNPTAFYLCASSIRTSGKDEQFFGPGTRLTVL.

This rearrangement joins TRBV6-2 or TRBV6-3 to TRBJ2-1, with 7 bases matching TRBD2. The germline gives CDR1 MNHEY, CDR2 SVGEGT. V shed 2 bases, J shed 8 bases, and the junction held 9 bases outside the gene matches. This CDR3 spans 15 amino acids. The DNA of the CDR3 is TGTGCCAGCAGTTACGCGGGAGCCGGAATGGATGAGCAGTTCTTC. This codes for CASSYAGAGMDEQFF.

The chain recombines TRBV6-5 with TRBJ2-7; 8 nucleotides agree with TRBD2. J was trimmed by 6 bases and V by 5 bases; bases with no gene match: 9. Germline V gene sequence: CDR1 MNHEY, CDR2 SVGAGI. CDR3 length: 14 amino acids. CDR3 residues: CASSLIGGVGEQYF. As DNA, the CDR3 is TGTGCCAGCAGTCTAATCGGGGGGGTTGGCGAGCAGTACTTC.

The chain links TRBV28 to TRBJ1-2; 9 bases are shared with TRBD1. This CDR3 spans 15 amino acids. The trim removed 5 bases at V and 4 bases at J, leaving 8 bases unmatched. The germline gives CDR1 MDHEN, CDR2 SYDVKM. DNA for the CDR3: TGTGCCAGCAGTCTACCGGGACAGGGAGTCTATGGCTACACCTTC. It is translated as CASSLPGQGVYGYTF.

The chain is built from TRBV21-1 and TRBJ2-1; TRBD1, the table's D call, was not compared with the DNA. TRBV21-1 is described as a pseudogene. The CDR3 contains 16 residues. This chain's CDR3 is CASSKPQGAKYNEQFF. CDR3 nucleotides: TGTGCCAGCAGCAAACCGCAGGGGGCAAAATACAATGAGCAGTTCTTC.

The rearrangement joins TRBV4-3 to TRBJ1-4; D not certain. Germline CDR1 is LGHNA and CDR2 is YSLEER. With 1 base removed from V and 8 bases from J, the gap between germline ends came to 11 bases. The CDR3 runs to 14 residues. The CDR3 sequence: CASSQVAGTEKLFF. The DNA of the CDR3 is TGCGCCAGCAGCCAAGTGGCAGGCACCGAAAAACTGTTTTTT.

The chain has TRBV11-2 and TRBJ1-2, with a possible D match to TRBD1 (6 bases). The CDR3 is 15 residues long. V was pared by 5 bases and J by 4 bases, with 17 bases between. Germline-derived CDR1 and CDR2 are SGHAT and FQNNGV. DNA for the CDR3: TGTGCCAGCAGCCCCCGGGCCAGGGGCGGCTATGGCTACACCTTC. Translating it yields CASSPRARGGYGYTF.

The chain joins TRBV7-2 to TRBJ2-1; 7 nucleotides line up with TRBD2. Unmatched junction bases numbered 7, after V lost 3 bases and J lost 8 bases. From germline, CDR1 is SGHTA and CDR2 FQGNSA. The CDR3 runs 14 residues. The CDR3 region has the DNA TGTGCCAGCAGCTTGGGGGGGAGAATCGATGAGCAGTTCTTC. Its protein is CASSLGGRIDEQFF.